This TCR beta chain comes out of a study of regulatory T cells in long-lasting Graves disease. V gave up 4 bases and J gave up 1 base, with 15 bases separating them. Germline assignment: CDR1 LGHDT and CDR2 YNNKEL (reference sequence). This CDR3 region has 16 residues. The sample holds many counts of this clonotype. What it binds is not known. Study results and caveats: Possibly, accuracy suffered from the small sample size. Repertoires from persistent disease leaned toward TRBV28, TRBJ1-2 and TRBJ2-5. Persistent Graves' patients had lower TCR diversity than newly diagnosed ones.

The authors built TCR beta libraries using iRepertoire HTBI primers and Arm-PCR of CDR3 regions. One entry per CDR3 protein, called by TCRdb with MiXCR from the multiplex PCR reads. The sample holds some 400,000 distinct CDR3 sequences, under 15% seen once. Time point meaning: newly diagnosed GD, antithyroid drugs for less than 3 months. The authors made the TCR library using RNA they extracted from PBMCs. These same records also appear under a second study, on T cells in Graves' hyperthyroidism and ophthalmopathy.

Sample: peripheral blood mononuclear cells (PBMCs), taken at new diagnosis, from a patient treated with antithyroid drugs. V gene TRBV3-1 combines with J gene TRBJ2-3; D ambiguous. This sequence originates from a woman in her 30s with Graves disease. The CDR3 region has the DNA TGTGCCAGCAGCCCTCATAGGTATCCGGGCACAGATACGCAGTATTTT. Its translation: CASSPHRYPGTDTQYF.